Shown below are 20 T cell receptor beta chains from a single sample sequenced in a study of blood T cell repertoires in COVID-19 (dated by TCRdb to the early 2020s). Library prep was done by the immunoSEQ multiplex PCR assay. TCRdb took this table from immuneACCESS and kept in-frame rearrangements with V and J called. Such tables lack part of the clones; where checked against another copy, unresolved V genes explain under half of the gap, and the rest is unexplained. Present in this sample are roughly 100,000 clones, around 73% of which were seen just once. The leading ten clones occupy about 9% of the sample. The sequenced sample was peripheral blood. Receptors were obtained from a man in his 60s with active or convalescent COVID-19.

This sequence joins TRBV27 and TRBJ2-5; D perhaps matches TRBD1 (6 bases). Germline CDR1 reads MNHEY; CDR2 reads SMNVEV (reference sequence). Trimming took 8 bases from V and 2 from J, leaving 18 bases between them. The CDR3 loop spans 15 amino acids. In DNA form, the CDR3 reads TGTGCCAGCTCTCTGGGACAAGCCTATCAAGAGACCCAGTACTTC. Its protein is CASSLGQAYQETQYF.

This clone has just a few counts. The chain joins TRBV7-8 to TRBJ2-4; D possibly corresponds to TRBD1 (7 bases). Germline loops: CDR1 SGHVS, CDR2 FQNEAQ. The CDR3 has 16 residues. The V gene lost 1 base and the J gene lost 5 bases, with 15 bases spanning the gap. CDR3 protein: CASSLGAGGGQNIQYF. The CDR3 DNA reads as TGTGCCAGCAGCTTAGGGGCAGGGGGAGGCCAAAACATTCAGTACTTC.

This chain's CDR3 is CASSWDSFPNLGYTF. CDR3 bases: TGTGCCAGCAGCTGGGACAGCTTCCCTAACCTTGGCTACACCTTC. J is TRBJ1-2 and V is TRBV5-4; 7 bases line up with TRBD1. Germline assignment: CDR1 SGHNT and CDR2 YYREEE (reference sequence). J lost 7 bases, V lost 3 bases, and 12 bases had no gene match. The CDR3 is 15 amino acids.

The chain employs TRBV6-4 and TRBJ1-1; 9 bases map to TRBD1. Germline V gene sequence: CDR1 MRHNA, CDR2 SNTAGT. V lost 2 bases to trimming and J lost 11 bases; unmatched junction nucleotides: 6. The CDR3 extends over 13 amino acids. CDR3 sequence reads: CASSDTHRGPAFF. The CDR3, as DNA: TGTGCCAGCAGTGACACCCACAGGGGGCCGGCTTTCTTT.

The V call is TRBV9, the J call TRBJ2-3, with 9 nucleotides matching TRBD2. The germline V gene encodes CDR1 SGDLS and CDR2 YYNGEE. With 4 bases clipped from V and 4 bases from J, the junction kept 7 bases outside the gene matches. This CDR3 region has 15 residues. CDR3 DNA sequence: TGTGCCAGCAGCCAGGTAGCGGGAGTAGCAGATACGCAGTATTTT. This sequence encodes CASSQVAGVADTQYF.

V gene TRBV7-6 combines with J gene TRBJ2-3; 8 bases fit TRBD2. The V segment lost 5 bases and the J segment 4 bases; nucleotides outside the gene matches: 11. This CDR3 has 16 amino acids. CDR1 SGHVS and CDR2 FNYEAQ come from the germline V gene. The CDR3 DNA reads TGTGCCAGCAGCCCGTCCGCGGGAGGCCTATCAGATACGCAGTATTTT. Encoded protein: CASSPSAGGLSDTQYF.

V usage is TRBV5-1 and J usage is TRBJ1-3; 7 positions match TRBD1. V gave up 4 bases and J gave up 3 bases; unmatched junction bases: 7. The germline V gene has CDR1 SGHRS and CDR2 YFSETQ. CDR3 length: 15 amino acids. CDR3 sequence: CASSLGGADGNTIYF. The DNA for the CDR3 is TGCGCCAGCAGCCTAGGGGGCGCGGATGGAAACACCATATATTTT.

Here the CDR3 DNA reads TGTGCCAGCTCCGGGGGACAGGCCTCCAATGAGCAGTTCTTC. This translates into CASSGGQASNEQFF. This chain uses TRBV5-4 with TRBJ2-1; 8 nucleotides align to TRBD1. Per germline, CDR1 SGHNT and CDR2 YYREEE (reference sequence). This CDR3 region has 14 residues. Unmatched junction bases numbered 9, after V lost 7 bases and J lost 6 bases.

J is TRBJ2-2 and V is TRBV9, with 9 bases matching TRBD2. The CDR3 is 15 amino acids. The J segment lost 7 bases and the V segment lost 4 bases, leaving 8 bases of the junction unmatched. The V gene's germline CDR1 is SGDLS and CDR2 YYNGEE. CDR3 bases: TGTGCCAGCAGCCCCCCTAGCGGGATCGTCGGGGAGCTGTTTTTT. Protein sequence: CASSPPSGIVGELFF.

The rearrangement uses TRBV7-2 and TRBJ2-1; TRBD2 agrees at 7 bases. The V segment lost 1 base and the J segment 10 bases; nucleotides outside the gene matches: 4. This CDR3 has 13 amino acids. Germline assignment: CDR1 SGHTA and CDR2 FQGNSA. CDR3 protein: CASSLGRDYEQFF. As DNA, the CDR3 is TGTGCCAGCAGCTTAGGCCGGGACTACGAGCAGTTCTTC.

This sequence joins TRBV27 and TRBJ2-1; 8 nucleotides agree with TRBD2. V lost 3 bases and J lost 4; bases outside the gene matches: 2. The CDR3 loop spans 14 amino acids. CDR1 and CDR2 from the germline V gene are MNHEY and SMNVEV (reference sequence). The CDR3, as DNA: TGTGCCAGCAGTTTGGGACTAGGGTACAATGAGCAGTTCTTC. Encoded protein: CASSLGLGYNEQFF.

The rearrangement links TRBV4-1 to TRBJ2-7, with 8 bases fitting TRBD1. Germline assignment: CDR1 MGHRA and CDR2 YSYEKL. The V segment lost 1 base and the J segment 0 bases; nucleotides outside the gene matches: 5. The CDR3 consists of 16 residues. The CDR3 DNA reads as TGCGCCAGCAGCCAAGCCGAGGACAGGGTCTCCTACGAGCAGTACTTC. Translated: CASSQAEDRVSYEQYF.

This clone was seen a single time. The chain is built from TRBV5-1 and TRBJ2-1, with 8 positions matching TRBD2. The junction had 3 bases not matched to a gene; V was cut back by 1 base and J by 6 bases. The CDR3 loop spans 14 amino acids. The germline V gene encodes CDR1 SGHRS and CDR2 YFSETQ. Written as DNA, the CDR3 is TGCGCCAGCAGCTTGCTAACTAGCGGCAATGAGCAGTTCTTC. Amino acids: CASSLLTSGNEQFF.

This sequence joins TRBV28 and TRBJ2-1; 10 positions match TRBD2. This CDR3 has 16 amino acids. The V gene's germline CDR1 is MDHEN and CDR2 SYDVKM. V trimming: 3 bases; J trimming: 6 bases; junction bases outside the gene matches: 8. The CDR3 nucleotides are TGTGCCAGCAGTTTTCTCCCGGGACTAGCGTCCAATGAGCAGTTCTTC. This codes for CASSFLPGLASNEQFF.

The rearrangement joins TRBV11-2 to TRBJ2-3; 8 bases fit TRBD2. Trimming removed 1 base from V and 1 base from J; junction bases left unmatched: 4. The CDR3 is 16 residues long. Germline CDR1 reads SGHAT; CDR2 reads FQNNGV. In DNA, the CDR3 is TGTGCCAGCAGCTTAGTGGGAGCGGGAGGCACAGATACGCAGTATTTT. This translates into CASSLVGAGGTDTQYF. The full variable domain, completed using reference TRBV11-2 and TRBJ2-3, is EAGVAQSPRYKIIEKRQSVAFWCNPISGHATLYWYQQILGQGPKLLIQFQNNGVVDDSQLPKDRFSAERLKGVDSTLKIQPAKLEDSAVYLCASSLVGAGGTDTQYFGPGTRLTVL.

The J gene is TRBJ2-1, the V gene TRBV2; the match to TRBD2 covers 14 bases. The CDR3 is made up of 14 amino acids. The ends lost 9 bases at V and 6 bases at J; junction bases unmatched: 4. Germline loops: CDR1 SNHLY, CDR2 FYNNEI. The CDR3 DNA is TGTGCCAGTTCGGGACTAGCGGGAGTCAATGAGCAGTTCTTC. As protein: CASSGLAGVNEQFF.

The chain carries TRBV2 and TRBJ1-2, with 9 bases that match TRBD1. The germline V gene encodes CDR1 SNHLY and CDR2 FYNNEI. The CDR3 has 16 residues. V trimming: 5 bases; J trimming: 0 bases; junction bases outside the gene matches: 7. The CDR3 DNA follows: TGTGCCAGCAGTCGGGACAGGGTCCTAACTAACTATGGCTACACCTTC. Its protein is CASSRDRVLTNYGYTF.

The chain employs TRBV7-3 and TRBJ2-7; D unclear. The CDR3 length is 13 residues. With 1 base removed from V and 0 bases from J, the gap between germline ends came to 4 bases. The V gene's germline CDR1 is SGHTA and CDR2 FQGTGA. CDR3 sequence (DNA): TGTGCCAGCAGCTTAAGTAGCTCCTACGAGCAGTACTTC. It is translated as CASSLSSSYEQYF. Complete variable domain (other parts from reference TRBV7-3 and TRBJ2-7): GAGVSQTPSNKVTEKGKYVELRCDPISGHTALYWYRQSLGQGPEFLIYFQGTGAADDSGLPNDRFFAVRPEGSVSTLKIQRTERGDSAVYLCASSLSSSYEQYFGPGTRLTVT.

The V gene is TRBV6-6, the J gene TRBJ2-2; 15 positions match TRBD2. The CDR3 contains 20 residues. Germline V gene data show CDR1 as MNHNY and CDR2 as SVGAGI (reference sequence). The J segment lost 0 bases and the V segment lost 5 bases, leaving 10 bases of the junction unmatched. CDR3 loop: CASSRSGTSGRYANTGELFF. Written as DNA, the CDR3 is TGTGCCAGCAGTCGCTCCGGGACTAGCGGGAGGTACGCGAACACCGGGGAGCTGTTTTTT.

The rearrangement links TRBV24-1 to TRBJ2-6; D is undetermined. The CDR3 has 15 residues. The V gene lost 3 bases and the J gene lost 2 bases, with 7 bases spanning the gap. Germline CDR1 reads KGHDR; CDR2 reads SFDVKD. CDR3: CATSDPLAGANVLTF. CDR3 nucleotides: TGTGCCACCAGTGATCCCCTAGCTGGGGCCAACGTCCTGACTTTC.